This TCR beta chain was obtained from a study of blood T cells in healthy people across ages. V gave up 6 bases and J gave up 7 bases; unmatched junction bases: 12. The germline CDR1 and CDR2 sequences are MNHEY and SVGAGI. This CDR3 has 15 residues. Together with a sample-barcoded 5' primer, a J-beta primer mix was included in a second PCR lasting about 6 to 11 cycles. Each single sample gave us at least 2.5 million CDR3-containing paired-end reads. One entry per CDR3 protein results from TCRdb running MiXCR on the 5' RACE reads. Here the sample spans 890,000 or so distinct CDR3 sequences, around 62% being singletons. Study-wide points: Relative to aged donors, long-lived donors carried more naive CD4+ cells and displayed higher diversity. With donor CMV status unknown, expanded clonotype changes were possibly confounded.

This clonotype was recorded only once. What it binds is unknown. V is TRBV6-5 and J is TRBJ1-2; TRBD1 matches at 9 bases. The receptor's source is a man aged 25-45 years in good health. Sample: blood. The CDR3 here is CASSEPGQGIGGYTF. CDR3 sequence (DNA): TGTGCCAGCAGCGAGCCGGGACAGGGTATAGGTGGCTACACCTTC.